One and the same sample provided the 24 T cell receptor beta chains below, sequenced in a study of T-cell reconstitution after alpha-beta-depleted transplantation in children. Unique molecular identifiers were used in preparing the TCRbeta library. TCRdb re-derived calls from the PCR reads in MiXCR, one entry per CDR3 protein. The sample consists of around 420,000 distinct CDR3 sequences, around 15% of them appearing once. Sequences were derived from PBMCs, mostly from graft donor cells, sampled 360 days after TCRalphabeta/CD19-depleted stem cell transplant. Source of these receptors: a boy less than two years old who had a stem cell transplant for Wiskott-Aldrich syndrome, so the T cells may come from the graft donor.

This clonotype was observed a few times. The chain carries TRBV20-1 and TRBJ2-1; D unresolved. Germline CDR1 reads DFQATT; CDR2 reads SNEGSKA (reference sequence). V shed 2 bases and J shed 3 bases, with 8 bases lying between them. The CDR3 is 13 residues long. DNA of the CDR3: TGCAGTGCTAGAACTCCCCTCTACAATGAGCAGTTCTTC. As protein: CSARTPLYNEQFF.

This clonotype was seen only a few times. The chain couples TRBV20-1 to TRBJ2-4, with TRBD2 as a possible D gene (6 bases). Germline lookup yields CDR1 DFQATT and CDR2 SNEGSKA (reference sequence). The CDR3 totals 13 residues. The ends were cut back, 1 base at V and 6 bases at J, with 10 bases in the middle. Here the CDR3 reads CSARGMGGNIQYF. The CDR3 DNA follows: TGCAGTGCTAGAGGGATGGGGGGAAACATTCAGTACTTC.

Ten or more counts support this clonotype. The genes are TRBV5-1 and TRBJ2-3, with 7 nucleotides matching TRBD1. Unmatched junction bases numbered 5, after V lost 4 bases and J lost 6 bases. The CDR3 length is 13 residues. Per the germline V gene, CDR1 is SGHRS and CDR2 is YFSETQ. DNA for the CDR3: TGCGCCAGCAGCACCGGGACAGTTGATACGCAGTATTTT. It encodes CASSTGTVDTQYF.

This clonotype has a handful of counts. A junction boundary mismatches the germline segment, possibly from a read error. The V gene is TRBV27, the J gene TRBJ2-7, with 12 bases lining up with TRBD2. The CDR3 spans 15 residues. The germline V gene has CDR1 MNHEY and CDR2 SMNVEV (reference sequence). CDR3: CAGSSSTSGSYEQYF. The CDR3 bases are TGTGCCGGCAGTTCTTCGACTAGCGGGAGCTACGAGCAGTACTTC.

This clonotype has a count of ten or more. This chain's CDR3 is CASSLSGTGESPLHF. The CDR3 nucleotides read TGCGCCAGCAGCTTGTCCGGGACAGGTGAATCACCCCTCCACTTT. V is TRBV5-1 and J is TRBJ1-6, with 8 bases aligning to TRBD1. The V and J ends lost 1 base and 10 bases, in that order; junction bases with no gene match: 7. Germline loops: CDR1 SGHRS, CDR2 YFSETQ. This CDR3 region has 15 residues.

The chain couples TRBV12-3 or TRBV12-4 to TRBJ1-6; 8 bases map to TRBD1. The ends lost 0 bases at V and 6 bases at J; junction bases unmatched: 1. This CDR3 has 15 amino acids. The CDR3 spells CASSLAQGANSPLHF. The CDR3 coding sequence is TGTGCCAGCAGTTTAGCGCAGGGGGCTAATTCACCCCTCCACTTT.

The chain employs TRBV2 and TRBJ2-1; 9 bases agree with TRBD2. Germline CDR1 and CDR2: SNHLY and FYNNEI. V was clipped by 3 bases and J by 9 bases; unmatched bases: 3. The CDR3 is made up of 13 amino acids. The DNA for the CDR3 is TGTGCCAGCAGTGAGAATAGCGGGGGTGAGCAGTTCTTC. This sequence encodes CASSENSGGEQFF. Filled out from reference TRBV2 and TRBJ2-1, the complete variable domain reads EPEVTQTPSHQVTQMGQEVILRCVPISNHLYFYWYRQILGQKVEFLVSFYNNEISEKSEIFDDQFSVERPDGSNFTLKIRSTKLEDSAMYFCASSENSGGEQFFGPGTRLTVL.

This sequence joins TRBV28 and TRBJ2-4; D is tentatively TRBD1 or TRBD2 (5 bases each). The CDR3 sequence is 16 residues long. Trimming left V 6 bases short and J 0 bases short, with 15 bases between. Looked up from germline, CDR1 is MDHEN and CDR2 is SYDVKM. The CDR3 spells CASSPMGVGAKNIQYF. The CDR3 DNA reads TGTGCCAGCAGCCCAATGGGGGTAGGAGCCAAAAACATTCAGTACTTC.

The rearrangement uses TRBV7-2 and TRBJ2-5, with D possibly matching TRBD2 (5 bases). V was trimmed by 5 bases and J by 4 bases, leaving 11 bases between them. This CDR3 has 13 residues. The V gene's germline CDR1 is SGHTA and CDR2 FQGNSA. DNA of the CDR3: TGTGCCAGCAGCGCCAGGACTGGAGAGACCCAGTACTTC. Amino acid sequence: CASSARTGETQYF. Based on the CDR3 plus reference TRBV7-2 and TRBJ2-5, the full variable domain is GAGVSQSPSNKVTEKGKDVELRCDPISGHTALYWYRQSLGQGLEFLIYFQGNSAPDKSGLPSDRFSAERTGGSVSTLTIQRTQQEDSAVYLCASSARTGETQYFGPGTRLLVL.

V is TRBV7-2 and J is TRBJ2-7; TRBD2 matches at 10 bases. CDR1 and CDR2 (germline): SGHTA, FQGNSA. V was clipped by 1 base and J by 6 bases; unmatched bases: 6. The CDR3 consists of 15 residues. The CDR3: CASSLVPSGSSEQYF. DNA for the CDR3: TGTGCCAGCAGCTTAGTTCCTAGCGGGAGTTCCGAGCAGTACTTC.

V gene TRBV7-9 combines with J gene TRBJ2-1; tentative D call: TRBD1 (6 bases). The CDR3 consists of 15 residues. Germline CDR1 SEHNR, CDR2 FQNEAQ (reference sequence). Trimming left V 6 bases short and J 3 bases short, with 15 bases between. Here the CDR3 DNA reads TGTGCCAGCAGTTTAAGACAGGACCTCTACAATGAGCAGTTCTTC. It encodes CASSLRQDLYNEQFF.

This clonotype was seen a handful of times. The chain couples TRBV19 to TRBJ2-4; a possible D gene is TRBD2 (6 bases). The length of the CDR3 is 16 residues. CDR1 and CDR2 from the germline V gene are LNHDA and SQIVND (reference sequence). Trimming removed 3 bases at V and 1 base at J, with 13 bases between. The CDR3 DNA reads TGTGCCAGTAGTATCCCCGGGGGAATGGCCAAAAACATTCAGTACTTC. The encoded protein is CASSIPGGMAKNIQYF.

This chain connects TRBV5-1 to TRBJ2-1, with 11 bases matching TRBD1. J was trimmed by 10 bases and V by 1 base; bases with no gene match: 4. The CDR3 spans 14 residues. The V gene's germline CDR1 is SGHRS and CDR2 YFSETQ. Written as DNA, the CDR3 is TGCGCCAGCAGCTTGAGGGGACAGGGGGTCGAGCAGTTCTTC. Its protein product is CASSLRGQGVEQFF.

The table lists this clonotype with many counts. The rearrangement joins TRBV9 to TRBJ2-1; TRBD2 matches 8 bases. CDR1 and CDR2 from the germline V gene are SGDLS and YYNGEE. The CDR3 runs 14 residues. V lost 3 bases, J lost 3 bases, and 2 bases stayed unmatched. The DNA for the CDR3 is TGTGCCAGCAGCGCAAGCGGGAGCTACAATGAGCAGTTCTTC. As protein: CASSASGSYNEQFF. Based on the CDR3 plus reference TRBV9 and TRBJ2-1, the full variable domain is DSGVTQTPKHLITATGQRVTLRCSPRSGDLSVYWYQQSLDQGLQFLIQYYNGEERAKGNILERFSAQQFPDLHSELNLSSLELGDSALYFCASSASGSYNEQFFGPGTRLTVL.

This chain's CDR3 is CSARISGGPGSLRKYNEQFF. The DNA for the CDR3 is TGCAGTGCTAGGATTAGCGGGGGGCCTGGATCCCTACGAAAATACAATGAGCAGTTCTTC. The V and J genes are TRBV20-1 and TRBJ2-1; 10 nucleotides align to TRBD2. The CDR3 is 20 residues long. CDR1 is DFQATT and CDR2 is SNEGSKA in the germline V gene (reference sequence). V shed 3 bases, J shed 4 bases, and the junction held 21 bases outside the gene matches.

This clonotype was observed a single time. A much larger clone differs by one base, so this may be a read error. V and J are TRBV2 and TRBJ2-3; D is unclear. This CDR3 spans 14 amino acids. The V gene's germline CDR1 is SNHLY and CDR2 FYNNEI. Trimming left V 3 bases short and J 5 bases short, with 12 bases between. CDR3 coding DNA: TGTGCCAGCAGTGATGTCCTGTGGGGAGATACGCAGTATTTT. Protein product: CASSDVLWGDTQYF.

The chain uses TRBV12-3 or TRBV12-4 and TRBJ1-4, with 7 nucleotides matching TRBD1. The CDR3 sequence is 16 residues long. V dropped 3 bases and J dropped 5; count of bases not matched to a gene: 9. The CDR3 coding sequence is TGTGCCAGCAGTTTGATTGCGACAGGGCCAAATGAAAAACTGTTTTTT. Amino acid sequence: CASSLIATGPNEKLFF.

This clonotype showed up just a few times. This chain joins TRBV14 and TRBJ2-4; D is uncertain. V was pared by 0 bases and J by 0 bases, with 30 bases between. The CDR3 covers 23 residues. From germline, CDR1 is SGHDN and CDR2 FVKESK. In DNA form, the CDR3 reads TGTGCCAGCAGCCAAGATTTCCGGTTCGAGACAATATCACTCAGACTAGCCAAAAACATTCAGTACTTC. It is translated as CASSQDFRFETISLRLAKNIQYF.

The CDR3 DNA reads as TGTGCCAGCAGCCAGTGGGGGGGATCCTACGAGCAGTACTTC. Translated, it gives CASSQWGGSYEQYF. The J gene is TRBJ2-7, the V gene TRBV7-2; 7 bases line up with TRBD2. The V gene's germline CDR1 is SGHTA and CDR2 FQGNSA. Unmatched junction bases numbered 5, after V lost 5 bases and J lost 1 base. The CDR3 totals 14 residues.

This clonotype was seen a handful of times. V and J are TRBV20-1 and TRBJ2-3; possible D gene TRBD2, 5 bases. Per germline, CDR1 DFQATT and CDR2 SNEGSKA (reference sequence). This CDR3 comprises 13 residues. Trimming removed 3 bases at V and 3 bases at J, with 10 bases between. This CDR3 reads CSASPLVTDTQYF. CDR3 nucleotides: TGCAGTGCTAGCCCACTAGTTACAGATACGCAGTATTTT.

The rearrangement joins TRBV6-1 to TRBJ2-4; the D call may be TRBD1 or TRBD2 (5 bases each). Germline lookup yields CDR1 MNHNS and CDR2 SASEGT. This CDR3 region has 13 residues. Trimming removed 3 bases at V and 4 bases at J, with 7 bases between. The CDR3 nucleotides are TGTGCCAGCAGTGACTGGGGGAAAAACATTCAGTACTTC. Translated: CASSDWGKNIQYF.

The chain has TRBV3-1 and TRBJ2-3; D possibly matches TRBD1 or TRBD2 (5 bases each). With 0 bases removed from V and 0 bases from J, the gap between germline ends came to 7 bases. The CDR3 spans 15 residues. Germline CDR1 reads LGHDT; CDR2 reads YNNKEL (reference sequence). This CDR3 reads CASSQDGASTDTQYF. CDR3 bases: TGTGCCAGCAGCCAAGACGGGGCTAGCACAGATACGCAGTATTTT.

The gene calls are TRBV18 and TRBJ2-2; 8 nucleotides align to TRBD2. CDR3 length: 15 amino acids. V shed 2 bases, J shed 4 bases, and the junction held 3 bases outside the gene matches. Germline V gene data show CDR1 as KGHSH and CDR2 as LQKENI. The CDR3, as DNA: TGTGCCAGCTCACCAAGGACTAGCCCCACCGGGGAGCTGTTTTTT. Translation: CASSPRTSPTGELFF. The whole variable domain, remainder taken from reference TRBV18 and TRBJ2-2, is NAGVMQNPRHLVRRRGQEARLRCSPMKGHSHVYWYRQLPEEGLKFMVYLQKENIIDESGMPKERFSAEFPKEGPSILRIQQVVRGDSAAYFCASSPRTSPTGELFFGEGSRLTVL.

This clonotype was seen many times. The chain recombines TRBV11-2 with TRBJ1-2; no clear D. Germline V CDR1 and CDR2: SGHAT, FQNNGV. The CDR3 covers 13 residues. V gave up 0 bases and J gave up 2 bases, with 4 bases separating them. The CDR3 nucleotides read TGTGCCAGCAGCTTAGAAGGGAACTATGGCTACACCTTC. This translates into CASSLEGNYGYTF.